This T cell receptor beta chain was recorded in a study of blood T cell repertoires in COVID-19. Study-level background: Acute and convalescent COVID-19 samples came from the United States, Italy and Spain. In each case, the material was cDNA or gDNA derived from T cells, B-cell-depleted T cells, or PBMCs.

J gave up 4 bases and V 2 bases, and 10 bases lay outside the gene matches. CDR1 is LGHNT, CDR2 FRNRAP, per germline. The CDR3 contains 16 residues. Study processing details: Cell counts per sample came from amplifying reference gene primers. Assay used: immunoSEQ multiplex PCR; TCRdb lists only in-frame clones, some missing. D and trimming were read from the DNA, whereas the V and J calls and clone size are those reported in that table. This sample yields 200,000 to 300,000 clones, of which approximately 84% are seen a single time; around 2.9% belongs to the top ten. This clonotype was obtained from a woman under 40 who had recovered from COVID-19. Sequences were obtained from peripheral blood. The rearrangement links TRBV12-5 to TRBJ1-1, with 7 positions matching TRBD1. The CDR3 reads CASGLIHDQGGTEAFF. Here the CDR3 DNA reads TGTGCTAGTGGTTTGATCCACGACCAGGGGGGCACTGAAGCTTTCTTT.